The present entry profiles one TCR beta chain with its context. Its specificity is not known. With autoimmune disease history or systemic immunosuppression, patients were excluded. This sample is part of a study of OX40 agonist ivuxolimab in advanced cancers. Findings of the study overall: In a subset of nonresponders, normalized T-cell clonal expansion was also low.

Here immunoSEQ multiplex PCR was the method, and the copy in TCRdb shows in-frame clones only, minus some. The table has tens of thousands of clones, 89% seen once. The V and J ends lost 2 bases and 1 base respectively, with 11 bases between them. This CDR3 has 15 residues. In germline, CDR1 is SGHRS, CDR2 YFSETQ. Specimen: CD4+ or CD8+ T cells sorted from blood, collected in a trial of the OX40 agonist ivuxolimab. The chain has TRBV5-1 and TRBJ2-3; tentative D call: TRBD2 (5 bases). The clonotype originates from an adult with an advanced solid tumor such as melanoma, head and neck, liver or kidney cancer. The CDR3, as DNA: TGCGCCAGCAGCTTTTCGGGGTCGGGCACAGATACGCAGTATTTT. Protein product: CASSFSGSGTDTQYF.